The text below deals with one T cell receptor beta chain. Repertoires were generated with immunoSEQ multiplex PCR, while TCRdb's copy carries only in-frame clones and drops some. The profile covers around 53,000 clones, with around nine tenths appearing a single time and 3% taken by the ten largest. This specimen comes from a study of T cell changes during pregnancy in multiple sclerosis. This clonotype originated in a female donor with multiple sclerosis, enrolled in a pregnancy study. The sample here was CD8+ T cells from peripheral blood mononuclear cells, taken before pregnancy.

The CDR3 DNA reads TGTGCCACCAGCAGGCCCTCGCCAGGGAAGAGTGGCTACACCTTC. Protein: CATSRPSPGKSGYTF. The J gene is TRBJ1-2, the V gene TRBV15, with a weak D call TRBD1 (5 bases). The germline gives CDR1 LNHNV, CDR2 YYDKDF (reference sequence). The CDR3 extends over 15 amino acids. V shed 3 bases and J shed 7 bases, with 18 bases lying between them.